The rows below give T cell receptor beta chains drawn from one sample of a study of CXCR3-negative and CXCR3-positive naive CD8 T cells. TCRdb re-called the 5' RACE reads and catalogs CDR3 proteins one per entry, DNA excluded. This table lists tens of thousands of distinct CDR3 sequences. The specimen was memory CD8+ T cells from blood. The receptors originated from a human donor in good health. Some clones in this sample may be carry-over from other donors' samples. CDR3s include the opening cysteine and the closing phenylalanine or tryptophan. Clone size is shown for a subset of rows, as once, few, many or a class of expanded clone.

CDR3aa: CSARGLPAEAFF
j_gene: TRBJ1-1
len: 12
abundance: -
v_gene: TRBV20-1

CDR3aa: CASSWKLAGITDTQYF
j_gene: TRBJ2-3
len: 16
abundance: -
v_gene: TRBV28

CDR3aa: CASRPRGLQGAGDEQFF
j_gene: TRBJ2-1
len: 17
abundance: -
v_gene: TRBV28

CDR3aa: CAGSPFWGNQPQHF
j_gene: TRBJ1-5
len: 14
abundance: -
v_gene: TRBV18

CDR3aa: CASSTLQGAQYNEQFF
j_gene: TRBJ2-1
len: 16
abundance: -
v_gene: TRBV5-1

CDR3aa: CASKEFGANQPQHF
j_gene: TRBJ1-5
len: 14
abundance: -
v_gene: TRBV6-1

CDR3aa: CASSHHRASGNNEQFF
j_gene: TRBJ2-1
len: 16
abundance: -
v_gene: TRBV6-2/TRBV6-3

CDR3aa: CASSLYPTSGGDYGYTF
j_gene: TRBJ1-2
len: 17
abundance: medium-sized
v_gene: TRBV7-3

CDR3aa: CASSSGTSGQETQYF
j_gene: TRBJ2-5
len: 15
abundance: -
v_gene: TRBV7-3

CDR3aa: CSAPSGQQETQYF
j_gene: TRBJ2-5
len: 13
abundance: -
v_gene: TRBV20-1

CDR3aa: CASSPGTGHTGELFF
j_gene: TRBJ2-2
len: 15
abundance: -
v_gene: TRBV6-5

CDR3aa: CASAGDTAVPDTQYF
j_gene: TRBJ2-3
len: 15
abundance: -
v_gene: TRBV12-3/TRBV12-4

CDR3aa: CASSPTVDSYEQYF
j_gene: TRBJ2-7
len: 14
abundance: -
v_gene: TRBV4-2

CDR3aa: CASSQGKGPYNEQFF
j_gene: TRBJ2-1
len: 15
abundance: -
v_gene: TRBV14

CDR3aa: CATSRETGSGANVLTF
j_gene: TRBJ2-6
len: 16
abundance: -
v_gene: TRBV15

CDR3aa: CASSPLVGKETQYF
j_gene: TRBJ2-5
len: 14
abundance: -
v_gene: TRBV12-3/TRBV12-4

CDR3aa: CASTITDTWGEETQYF
j_gene: TRBJ2-5
len: 16
abundance: -
v_gene: TRBV7-2

CDR3aa: CASNRPGQLSYNEQFF
j_gene: TRBJ2-1
len: 16
abundance: medium-sized
v_gene: TRBV12-3/TRBV12-4

CDR3aa: CATGTGGRETQYF
j_gene: TRBJ2-5
len: 13
abundance: -
v_gene: TRBV6-5

CDR3aa: CASSDLRDVGDQYF
j_gene: TRBJ2-5
len: 14
abundance: -
v_gene: TRBV27

CDR3aa: CASSPWDGGGDEQFF
j_gene: TRBJ2-1
len: 15
abundance: -
v_gene: TRBV7-3

CDR3aa: CSARETSPQETQYF
j_gene: TRBJ2-5
len: 14
abundance: -
v_gene: TRBV20-1

CDR3aa: CSVEPPNTQYF
j_gene: TRBJ2-3
len: 11
abundance: -
v_gene: TRBV29-1

CDR3aa: CSARGWTGNTGELFF
j_gene: TRBJ2-2
len: 15
abundance: -
v_gene: TRBV20-1

CDR3aa: CSARGSRENQPQHF
j_gene: TRBJ1-5
len: 14
abundance: -
v_gene: TRBV20-1

CDR3aa: CASSWDRIYGYTF
j_gene: TRBJ1-2
len: 13
abundance: -
v_gene: TRBV19

CDR3aa: CASNKKTSGGALDIQYF
j_gene: TRBJ2-4
len: 17
abundance: -
v_gene: TRBV6-2/TRBV6-3

CDR3aa: CASIPTGTENEQFF
j_gene: TRBJ2-1
len: 14
abundance: -
v_gene: TRBV12-3/TRBV12-4

CDR3aa: CSDRTDYGYTF
j_gene: TRBJ1-2
len: 11
abundance: -
v_gene: TRBV29-1

CDR3aa: CASGDPHNEQFF
j_gene: TRBJ2-1
len: 12
abundance: -
v_gene: TRBV12-5

CDR3aa: CASSLGLSSYNEQFF
j_gene: TRBJ2-1
len: 15
abundance: -
v_gene: TRBV13

CDR3aa: CSSGGSGYTEAFF
j_gene: TRBJ1-1
len: 13
abundance: -
v_gene: TRBV29-1

CDR3aa: CASSEGQNTGELFF
j_gene: TRBJ2-2
len: 14
abundance: medium-sized
v_gene: TRBV5-5

CDR3aa: CASSPSRGEQFF
j_gene: TRBJ2-1
len: 12
abundance: -
v_gene: TRBV7-9

CDR3aa: CSVESAGVSSYEQYF
j_gene: TRBJ2-7
len: 15
abundance: -
v_gene: TRBV29-1

CDR3aa: CASSLEGRTYEQYF
j_gene: TRBJ2-7
len: 14
abundance: -
v_gene: TRBV7-9

CDR3aa: CASSGGDFDEQFF
j_gene: TRBJ2-1
len: 13
abundance: -
v_gene: TRBV6-2/TRBV6-3

CDR3aa: CSARPTGTYSNQPQHF
j_gene: TRBJ1-5
len: 16
abundance: medium-sized
v_gene: TRBV20-1

CDR3aa: CSARVVGLAGPYNEQFF
j_gene: TRBJ2-1
len: 17
abundance: -
v_gene: TRBV20-1

CDR3aa: CASSFNPGGYAYEQYF
j_gene: TRBJ2-7
len: 16
abundance: -
v_gene: TRBV7-6

CDR3aa: CASSLEAYEQYF
j_gene: TRBJ2-7
len: 12
abundance: -
v_gene: TRBV11-2

CDR3aa: CASSYKKLRVEVSPDTQYF
j_gene: TRBJ2-3
len: 19
abundance: -
v_gene: TRBV27

CDR3aa: CASSPPGVRTDTQYF
j_gene: TRBJ2-3
len: 15
abundance: -
v_gene: TRBV6-5

CDR3aa: CASSHSPGQGRVEAFF
j_gene: TRBJ1-1
len: 16
abundance: -
v_gene: TRBV6-4

CDR3aa: CASSLEGGTSYEQYF
j_gene: TRBJ2-7
len: 15
abundance: -
v_gene: TRBV5-1

CDR3aa: CSARALEELLYGYTF
j_gene: TRBJ1-2
len: 15
abundance: -
v_gene: TRBV20-1

CDR3aa: CASSLDDSRTYEQYF
j_gene: TRBJ2-7
len: 15
abundance: -
v_gene: TRBV5-5

CDR3aa: CASSLVRSDTNYGYTF
j_gene: TRBJ1-2
len: 16
abundance: -
v_gene: TRBV7-8

CDR3aa: CSAIDSSYEQYF
j_gene: TRBJ2-7
len: 12
abundance: -
v_gene: TRBV29-1

CDR3aa: CASSPERGATEAFF
j_gene: TRBJ1-1
len: 14
abundance: -
v_gene: TRBV14

CDR3aa: CSAPGTSGGAEYEQYF
j_gene: TRBJ2-7
len: 16
abundance: medium-sized
v_gene: TRBV20-1